The rows below give T cell receptor beta chains drawn from one sample of a study of Graves' ophthalmopathy and Graves' hyperthyroidism. TCRdb redid the calling of the multiplex PCR reads with MiXCR, one entry per CDR3 protein. Of about 550,000 distinct CDR3 sequences listed, about 35% were seen once; the top ten hold approximately 4.1%. The sequenced sample was peripheral blood or thyroid tissue (not recorded which). These receptor sequences come from an adult man with Graves' hyperthyroidism. The CDR3 runs from the conserved cysteine through the conserved F or W. Each record gives: V gene, CDR3 length, J gene, D gene, clone size, CDR3 protein, CDR3 DNA. A D gene is named only where the DNA matches it firmly. A row's size may be missing; if present it is once, few, many or a size class.

TRBV7-9	12	TRBJ1-5	-	many	CASSLGYQPQHF	TGTGCCAGCAGCTTAGGGTATCAGCCCCAGCATTTT
TRBV18	14	TRBJ1-1	TRBD1	few	CASSPRTGGDEAFF	TGTGCCAGCTCACCGCGGACAGGGGGCGATGAAGCTTTCTTT
TRBV9	15	TRBJ1-4	TRBD1	-	CASSLQGQPNEKLFF	TGTGCCAGCAGCTTACAGGGACAGCCTAATGAAAAACTGTTTTTT
TRBV6-2/TRBV6-3	15	TRBJ1-2	-	-	CASSYIGGAVYGYTF	TGTGCCAGCAGTTATATAGGCGGAGCGGTCTATGGCTACACCTTC
TRBV6-5	14	TRBJ2-6	-	-	CASSYKSGANVLTF	TGTGCCAGCAGTTACAAATCTGGGGCCAACGTCCTGACTTTC
TRBV29-1	13	TRBJ1-1	-	many	CSVGGRDGTEAFF	TGCAGCGTTGGGGGCAGGGACGGCACTGAAGCTTTCTTT
TRBV7-8	15	TRBJ2-7	-	many	CASSLGGIPSYEQYF	TGTGCCAGCAGCTTAGGAGGGATCCCCTCCTACGAGCAGTACTTC
TRBV5-8	15	TRBJ2-5	TRBD1	many	CASSRRTGGQETQYF	TGTGCCAGCAGCCGAAGAACAGGGGGCCAAGAGACCCAGTACTTC
TRBV20-1	17	TRBJ1-1	TRBD1	-	CSARDLSEDRGVAEAFF	TGCAGTGCTAGAGATCTATCTGAGGACAGGGGGGTCGCTGAAGCTTTCTTT
TRBV7-2	14	TRBJ1-1	-	many	CASSLEGVLIGAFF	TGTGCCAGCAGCTTAGAAGGGGTTCTAATCGGAGCTTTCTTT
TRBV5-1	15	TRBJ1-1	TRBD1	many	CASSWRTGVNTEAFF	TGCGCCAGCAGCTGGAGGACAGGCGTGAACACTGAAGCTTTCTTT
TRBV20-1	15	TRBJ1-1	TRBD1	-	CSARDWTGWNTEAFF	TGCAGTGCTAGAGATTGGACAGGGTGGAACACTGAAGCTTTCTTT
TRBV25-1	15	TRBJ1-1	-	-	CASSPPGAGATEAFF	TGTGCCAGCTCACCTCCGGGTGCGGGGGCCACTGAAGCTTTCTTT
TRBV12-3/TRBV12-4	14	TRBJ1-6	TRBD1	-	CASSSGGWDSPLHF	TGTGCCAGCAGCTCAGGGGGCTGGGATTCACCCCTCCACTTT
TRBV2	15	TRBJ2-1	TRBD2	-	CASRGTSGGANEQFF	TGTGCCAGCAGGGGGACTAGCGGGGGCGCCAATGAGCAGTTCTTC
TRBV29-1	13	TRBJ2-3	-	-	CSVGGSPTDTQYF	TGCAGCGTTGGGGGGAGTCCGACAGATACGCAGTATTTT
TRBV7-2	13	TRBJ1-1	-	few	CAWSSGGRTEAFF	TGTGCCTGGAGTTCGGGGGGGAGGACTGAAGCTTTCTTT
TRBV29-1	14	TRBJ1-1	-	many	CSVVKGSMNTEAFF	TGCAGCGTGGTAAAAGGATCAATGAACACTGAAGCTTTCTTT
TRBV19	15	TRBJ1-1	-	-	CASSISVQGVAEAFF	-
TRBV6-5	13	TRBJ1-5	-	-	CASSYSQGRPQHF	TGTGCCAGCAGTTACTCCCAAGGCCGGCCCCAGCATTTT
TRBV2	13	TRBJ1-1	-	-	CASSHPTNTEAFF	TGTGCCAGCAGCCATCCAACGAACACTGAAGCTTTCTTT
TRBV7-9	12	TRBJ2-5	-	-	CASSPGNQPQYF	TGTGCCAGCAGCCCGGGCAATCAGCCCCAGTACTTC